The rows below give T cell receptor beta chains drawn from one sample of a study of technical replicates of blood from several donors. Generated by immunoSEQ multiplex PCR, the TCRdb table keeps only in-frame clones and is missing some. Of under 75,000 clones listed, approximately 94% are singletons. The source material was T cells isolated from PBMCs. The receptors were gathered from a human donor in good health. The CDR3 runs from the conserved cysteine through the conserved F or W. A D gene is named only where the DNA matches it firmly. Size is omitted from some rows. Given values are once, few, many or a class for expanded clones.

>TRBV19|.|15|TRBJ1-1|TRBD1
CATRRFGQGEFEAFF
TGTGCCACCAGGCGTTTCGGACAGGGAGAATTTGAAGCTTTCTTT
>TRBV28|.|14|TRBJ2-7|TRBD1
CASSPGQGPYEQYF
TGTGCCAGCAGTCCGGGACAGGGTCCCTACGAGCAGTACTTC
>TRBV5-4|.|14|TRBJ1-1|TRBD1
CASSRGQVNTEAFF
TGTGCCAGCAGCAGGGGACAGGTGAACACTGAAGCTTTCTTT
>TRBV7-8|few|16|TRBJ2-1|TRBD2
CASSLRTSGITYEQFF
TGTGCCAGCAGCCTACGGACTAGCGGGATAACATATGAGCAGTTCTTC
>TRBV9|.|14|TRBJ1-5|TRBD1
CASSPGQGLQPQHF
TGTGCCAGCAGCCCAGGACAGGGGCTCCAGCCCCAGCATTTT
>TRBV5-6|.|16|TRBJ2-5|TRBD1
CASSLFPTGGEETQYF
TGTGCCAGCAGTTTATTCCCGACAGGGGGAGAAGAGACCCAGTACTTC
>TRBV19|.|12|TRBJ2-3|.
CASTVGTDTQYF
TGTGCCAGTACGGTCGGCACAGATACGCAGTATTTT
>TRBV4-1|.|16|TRBJ1-2|.
CASSPKETGASYGYTF
TGCGCCAGCAGCCCAAAGGAGACAGGAGCTTCCTATGGCTACACCTTC
>TRBV7-9|.|13|TRBJ1-1|.
CASSLALNTEAFF
TGTGCCAGCAGCTTAGCCTTGAACACTGAAGCTTTCTTT
>TRBV5-1|.|15|TRBJ2-2|TRBD2
CASKIAGVSSGELFF
TGCGCCAGCAAGATAGCGGGAGTCTCCTCCGGGGAGCTGTTTTTT